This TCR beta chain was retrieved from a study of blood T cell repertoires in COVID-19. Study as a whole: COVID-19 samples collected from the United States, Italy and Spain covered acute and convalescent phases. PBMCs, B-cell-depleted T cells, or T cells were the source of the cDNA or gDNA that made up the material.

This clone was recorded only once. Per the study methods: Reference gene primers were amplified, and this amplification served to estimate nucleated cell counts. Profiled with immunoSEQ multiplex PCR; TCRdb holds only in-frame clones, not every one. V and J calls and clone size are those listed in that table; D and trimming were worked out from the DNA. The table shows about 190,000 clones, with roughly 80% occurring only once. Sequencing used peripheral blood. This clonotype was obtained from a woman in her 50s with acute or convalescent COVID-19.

CDR3 residues: CASTPWTGDNTEAFF. As DNA, the CDR3 is TGTGCCAGCACCCCCTGGACAGGGGATAACACTGAAGCTTTCTTT. The chain links TRBV9 to TRBJ1-1, with TRBD1 matching 9 bases. V shed 6 bases and J 2 bases; nucleotides not matched to a gene: 8. Germline values: CDR1 SGDLS, CDR2 YYNGEE. The CDR3 has 15 residues. Full variable domain (missing parts from reference TRBV9 and TRBJ1-1): DSGVTQTPKHLITATGQRVTLRCSPRSGDLSVYWYQQSLDQGLQFLIQYYNGEERAKGNILERFSAQQFPDLHSELNLSSLELGDSALYFCASTPWTGDNTEAFFGQGTRLTVV.